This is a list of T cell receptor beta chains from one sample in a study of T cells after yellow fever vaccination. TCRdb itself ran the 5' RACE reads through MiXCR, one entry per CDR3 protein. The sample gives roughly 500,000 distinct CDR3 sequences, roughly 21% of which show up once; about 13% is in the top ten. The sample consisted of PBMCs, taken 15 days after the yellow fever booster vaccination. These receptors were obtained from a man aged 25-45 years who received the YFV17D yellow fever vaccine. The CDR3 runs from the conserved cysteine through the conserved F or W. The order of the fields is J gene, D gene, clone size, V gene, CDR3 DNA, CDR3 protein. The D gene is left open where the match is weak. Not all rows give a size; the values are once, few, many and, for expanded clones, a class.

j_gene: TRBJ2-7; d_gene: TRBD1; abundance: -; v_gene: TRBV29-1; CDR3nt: TGCAGCGTTAATGAGGGGGCCGACGAGCAGTACTTC; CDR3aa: CSVNEGADEQYF
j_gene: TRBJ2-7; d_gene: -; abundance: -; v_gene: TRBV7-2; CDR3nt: TGTGCCAGCAGCTTAGGGTTCGGCGGGCCTTCCGAGCAGTACTTC; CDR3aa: CASSLGFGGPSEQYF
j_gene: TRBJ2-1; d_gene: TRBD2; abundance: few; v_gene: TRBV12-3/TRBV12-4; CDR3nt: TGTGCCAGCAGGCCTAGCGGGACCGCGGGGGAGCAGTTCTTC; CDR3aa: CASRPSGTAGEQFF
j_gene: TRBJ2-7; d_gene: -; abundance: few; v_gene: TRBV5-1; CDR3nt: TGCGCCAGCAGCTTGGAGGCGGTAGCCGAGCAGTACTTC; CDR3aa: CASSLEAVAEQYF
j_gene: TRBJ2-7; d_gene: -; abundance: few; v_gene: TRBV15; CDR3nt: TGTGCCACCAGCAGAGCCACGAACTCCTACGAGCAGTACTTC; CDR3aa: CATSRATNSYEQYF
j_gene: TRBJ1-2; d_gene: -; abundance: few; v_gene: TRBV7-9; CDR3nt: TGTGCCAGCAGCTTAGGCGGCGGGGCAGAGTATGGCTACACCTTC; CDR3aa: CASSLGGGAEYGYTF
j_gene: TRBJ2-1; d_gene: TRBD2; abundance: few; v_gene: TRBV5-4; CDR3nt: TGTGCCAGCAGCCGTGAAGTTGCGGGAGGGCCATCTTACAATGAGCAGTTCTTC; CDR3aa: CASSREVAGGPSYNEQFF
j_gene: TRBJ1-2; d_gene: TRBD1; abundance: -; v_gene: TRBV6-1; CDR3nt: TGTGCCAGCGACCGGGACAGGCCCTACTATGGCTACACCTTC; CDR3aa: CASDRDRPYYGYTF
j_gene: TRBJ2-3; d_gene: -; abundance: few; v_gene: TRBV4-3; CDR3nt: TGCGCCAGCAGCCAAGATCCGGGTTTGTCAGATACGCAGTATTTT; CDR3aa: CASSQDPGLSDTQYF
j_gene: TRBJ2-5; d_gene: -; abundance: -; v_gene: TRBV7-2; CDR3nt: TGTGCCAGCAGCTTAGTCCCCGGGACAATCGAGGAGACCCAGTACTTC; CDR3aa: CASSLVPGTIEETQYF
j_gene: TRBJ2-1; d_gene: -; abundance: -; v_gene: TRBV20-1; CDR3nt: TGCAGTGCAACTGAGGATGGGAATGAGCAGTTCTTC; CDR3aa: CSATEDGNEQFF
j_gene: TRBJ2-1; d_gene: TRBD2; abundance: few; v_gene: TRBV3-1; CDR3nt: TGTGCCAGCAGCCAACTTTCAGGAGGCGGGGGCTCCTACAATGAGCAGTTCTTC; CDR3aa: CASSQLSGGGGSYNEQFF
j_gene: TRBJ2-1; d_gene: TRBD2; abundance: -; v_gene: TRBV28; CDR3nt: TGTGCCAGCAGTTCAACATGGACTAGCGGGAGTGGTAATGAGCAGTTCTTC; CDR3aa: CASSSTWTSGSGNEQFF
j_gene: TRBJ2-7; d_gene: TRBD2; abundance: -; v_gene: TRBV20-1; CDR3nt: TGCAGTGCTAGAGCTACTAGCGGGTACTACGAGCAGTACTTC; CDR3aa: CSARATSGYYEQYF
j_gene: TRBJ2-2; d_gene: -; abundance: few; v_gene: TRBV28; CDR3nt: TGTGCCAGCCGTGCCGGGACACTCGACACCGGGGAGCTGTTTTTT; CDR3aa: CASRAGTLDTGELFF
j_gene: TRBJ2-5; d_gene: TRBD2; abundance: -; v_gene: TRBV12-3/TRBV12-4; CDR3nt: TGTGCCAGCAGTAGGGGAGCGGGGAGCCAAGAGACCCAGTACTTC; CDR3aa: CASSRGAGSQETQYF
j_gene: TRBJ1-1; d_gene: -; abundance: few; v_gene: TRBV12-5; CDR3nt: TGTGCTAGTGGGAAATATCAAACGGAAGCTTTCTTT; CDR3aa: CASGKYQTEAFF
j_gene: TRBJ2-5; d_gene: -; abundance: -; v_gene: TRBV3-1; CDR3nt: TGTGCCAGCAGCCAAGAAAGGTCGGGGAGTCAAGAGACCCAGTACTTC; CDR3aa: CASSQERSGSQETQYF
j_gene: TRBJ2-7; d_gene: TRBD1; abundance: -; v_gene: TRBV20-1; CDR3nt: TGCAGTGCTAGAGATAATTTAGGCGGACAGGGCTACTTC; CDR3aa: CSARDNLGGQGYF
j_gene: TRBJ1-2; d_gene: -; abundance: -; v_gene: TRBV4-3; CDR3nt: TGCGCCAGCAGCCAAGATGGGGCAGGAGGGTTTCTCTATGGCTACACCTTC; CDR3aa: CASSQDGAGGFLYGYTF
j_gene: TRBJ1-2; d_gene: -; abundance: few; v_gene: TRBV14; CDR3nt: TGTGCCAGCAGCCAAGTTTCCGGTTATGGCTACACCTTC; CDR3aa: CASSQVSGYGYTF
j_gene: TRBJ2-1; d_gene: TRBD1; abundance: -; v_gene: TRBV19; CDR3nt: TGTGCCACAGGGACAGGGGGAATGGATGAGCAGTTCTTC; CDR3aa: CATGTGGMDEQFF
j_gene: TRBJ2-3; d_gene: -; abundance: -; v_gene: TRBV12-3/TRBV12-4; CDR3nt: TGTGCCAGCAGCCCCTCCTACCTTGCCCACACCCCAGATACGCAGTATTTT; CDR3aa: CASSPSYLAHTPDTQYF
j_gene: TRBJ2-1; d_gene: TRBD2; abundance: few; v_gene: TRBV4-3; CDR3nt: TGCGCCAGCAGCCAAAGACTAGCGGGAGGGCCCTACAATGAGCAGTTCTTC; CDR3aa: CASSQRLAGGPYNEQFF
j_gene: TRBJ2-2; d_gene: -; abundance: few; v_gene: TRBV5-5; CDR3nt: TGTGCCAGCAGCTTAGAGAAAACGAACACCGGGGAGCTGTTTTTT; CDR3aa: CASSLEKTNTGELFF
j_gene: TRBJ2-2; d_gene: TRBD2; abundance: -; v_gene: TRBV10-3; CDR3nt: TGTGCCATCAGTGGGACTAGCTTCGGGGAGCTGTTTTTT; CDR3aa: CAISGTSFGELFF
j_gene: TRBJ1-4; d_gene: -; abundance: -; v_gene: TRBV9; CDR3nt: TGTGCCAGCAGCAAAGAGGTTCAGAGGGGTGAAAAACTGTTTTTT; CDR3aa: CASSKEVQRGEKLFF
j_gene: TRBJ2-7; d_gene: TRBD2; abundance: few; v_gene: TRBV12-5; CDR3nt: TGTGCTAGTGGTTTGGGCGGGAGCTACGAGCAGTACTTC; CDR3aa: CASGLGGSYEQYF